The TCR beta chain described here comes from a study of blood T cell repertoires in COVID-19. Whole-study context: PBMCs, B-cell-depleted T cells, or T cells were the source of the cDNA or gDNA that made up the material.

Clones were sequenced by immunoSEQ multiplex PCR, and TCRdb holds only the in-frame ones, with some missing. In the table there are 250,000 to 300,000 clones, 90% of which are singletons. Germline-derived CDR1 and CDR2 are SGHDT and YYEEEE. The length of the CDR3 is 14 residues. V lost 5 bases to trimming and J lost 0 bases, with 12 bases between them. The TCR sequence derives from a woman in her fifties or sixties with COVID-19, enrolled during active disease. The chain employs TRBV5-6 and TRBJ2-7, with D perhaps matching TRBD2 (5 bases). The sample taken for sequencing was peripheral blood. The CDR3 sequence is CASRGMGSSYEQYF. The DNA of the CDR3 is TGTGCCAGCAGGGGAATGGGGAGCTCCTACGAGCAGTACTTC.